These 29 T cell receptor beta chains were sequenced from one sample in a study of blood T cell repertoires in COVID-19. Sequenced by immunoSEQ multiplex PCR; TCRdb stores in-frame clones only, minus some. The table lists about 30,000 clones, about nine tenths of them singletons, with under 7% in the top ten. Input material: peripheral blood. These receptors were obtained from a man in his 60s with active COVID-19.

The rearrangement joins TRBV6-6 to TRBJ2-7, with TRBD1 as a possible D gene (6 bases). The CDR3 totals 15 residues. Trimming cost V 0 bases and J 4 bases, with 13 bases left between them. Germline V gives CDR1 MNHNY, CDR2 SVGAGI (reference sequence). The CDR3 region has the DNA TGTGCCAGCAGTTACTCCAACAGGGCCGATTACGAGCAGTACTTC. It translates to CASSYSNRADYEQYF.

This clone was found once. The V call is TRBV28, the J call TRBJ1-5, with 9 bases identical to TRBD1. J lost 3 bases, V lost 8 bases, and 11 bases had no gene match. CDR3 size: 16 residues. Germline CDR1 MDHEN, CDR2 SYDVKM. In nucleotides, the CDR3 is TGTGCCAGCGAAGAATTGGACAGGGGACCCAATCAGCCCCAGCATTTT. This encodes CASEELDRGPNQPQHF. Supplemented by reference TRBV28 and TRBJ1-5, the full variable domain reads DVKVTQSSRYLVKRTGEKVFLECVQDMDHENMFWYRQDPGLGLRLIYFSYDVKMKEKGDIPEGYSVSREKKERFSLILESASTNQTSMYLCASEELDRGPNQPQHFGDGTRLSIL.

This chain connects TRBV18 to TRBJ1-6, with D hard to call. Germline CDR1 is KGHSH and CDR2 is LQKENI. V was shortened by 4 bases and J by 6 bases, with 13 bases between the two germline ends. This CDR3 has 15 residues. The CDR3: CASSLLQAVNSPLHF. The CDR3 region has the DNA TGTGCCAGCTCACTGCTTCAGGCCGTTAATTCACCCCTCCACTTT.

The V gene is TRBV11-3, the J gene TRBJ2-1; 7 nucleotides agree with TRBD1. The germline gives CDR1 SGHNT, CDR2 YENEEA. The CDR3 is made up of 15 amino acids. J gave up 7 bases and V 5 bases, and 11 bases lay outside the gene matches. CDR3 in amino acids: CASSLTGVLSNEQFF. Written as DNA, the CDR3 is TGTGCCAGCAGCCTAACAGGGGTCCTAAGTAATGAGCAGTTCTTC.

The DNA for the CDR3 is TGTGCCAGCAGCTCCCGAACAGGGGGCACTGAAGCTTTCTTT. Its translation is CASSSRTGGTEAFF. The chain uses TRBV6-5 and TRBJ1-1, with TRBD1 identical over 8 bases. V gave up 6 bases and J gave up 4 bases; unmatched junction bases: 7. This CDR3 is built from 14 residues. CDR1 is MNHEY and CDR2 is SVGAGI in the germline V gene.

The V and J genes are TRBV9 and TRBJ1-2; D uncertain. This CDR3 has 15 residues. Germline V gives CDR1 SGDLS, CDR2 YYNGEE. The V and J ends lost 4 bases and 4 bases respectively, with 17 bases between them. The CDR3 spells CASSPTPGEPYGYTF. The DNA for the CDR3 is TGTGCCAGCAGCCCAACTCCCGGGGAGCCCTATGGCTACACCTTC.

This chain links TRBV13 with TRBJ2-7; a possible D gene is TRBD1 (7 bases). The CDR3 sequence is 14 residues long. The germline gives CDR1 PRHDT, CDR2 FYEKMQ (reference sequence). V lost 4 bases, J lost 6 bases, and 16 bases lay in between. CDR3 in amino acids: CASSSYRGGSEQYF. The DNA of the CDR3 is TGTGCCAGCAGCTCCTACAGGGGAGGTAGCGAGCAGTACTTC.

V gene TRBV3-1 (or the pseudogene TRBV3-2) combines with J gene TRBJ1-3; D ambiguous. The CDR3 loop spans 17 amino acids. Germline V CDR1 and CDR2: LGHDT, YNNKEL (reference sequence). With 0 bases removed from V and 0 bases from J, the gap between germline ends came to 12 bases. CDR3 residues: CASSQDLAVYSGNTIYF. The CDR3 DNA sequence: TGTGCCAGCAGCCAAGATTTGGCAGTTTACTCTGGAAACACCATATATTTT.

V gene TRBV5-1 combines with J gene TRBJ1-3, with TRBD1 identical over 8 bases. The V gene's germline CDR1 is SGHRS and CDR2 YFSETQ. The J segment lost 0 bases and the V segment lost 0 bases, leaving 5 bases of the junction unmatched. The CDR3 covers 17 residues. CDR3 DNA sequence: TGCGCCAGCAGCTTGGAGTTACAGGGGGGCTCTGGAAACACCATATATTTT. It encodes CASSLELQGGSGNTIYF.

This CDR3 reads CASSPNRTPNNEQFF. DNA of the CDR3: TGTGCCAGCAGTCCGAACAGGACCCCCAACAATGAGCAGTTCTTC. The chain is built from TRBV2 and TRBJ2-1; tentatively, D is TRBD1 (5 bases). The CDR3 is made up of 15 amino acids. V dropped 5 bases and J dropped 5 bases, with 16 bases sitting between them. The germline gives CDR1 SNHLY, CDR2 FYNNEI.

This chain connects TRBV28 to TRBJ2-3, with 10 bases fitting TRBD1. The CDR3 loop spans 18 amino acids. Germline loops: CDR1 MDHEN, CDR2 SYDVKM. The ends lost 4 bases at V and 3 bases at J; junction bases unmatched: 13. The CDR3 nucleotides read TGTGCCAGCAGTTCTAACCTTGGGACAGGGGAGAGGACAGATACGCAGTATTTT. This sequence encodes CASSSNLGTGERTDTQYF.

This clone occurred a few times. This rearrangement joins TRBV12-5 to TRBJ1-5; 7 bases agree with TRBD1. Germline V gene data show CDR1 as LGHNT and CDR2 as FRNRAP. This CDR3 spans 16 amino acids. V shed 5 bases and J 3 bases; nucleotides not matched to a gene: 10. The DNA for the CDR3 is TGTGCTAGTGGTGGTCGGCCTCAGGGGGACAATCAGCCCCAGCATTTT. Its translation: CASGGRPQGDNQPQHF.

This chain joins TRBV6-6 and TRBJ2-5; D unresolved. Trimming removed 2 bases from V and 7 bases from J, with 8 bases in between. The CDR3 runs 12 residues. CDR1 MNHNY and CDR2 SVGAGI come from the germline V gene (reference sequence). DNA for the CDR3: TGTGCCAGCAGTTACGGTCAGGTGACCCAGTACTTC. Protein: CASSYGQVTQYF.

The rearrangement links TRBV10-1 to TRBJ2-5; 9 nucleotides align to TRBD1. This CDR3 is built from 15 residues. The V and J ends lost 3 bases and 5 bases, in that order; junction bases with no gene match: 7. The germline CDR1 and CDR2 sequences are WNHNN and SYGVQD (reference sequence). The CDR3 sequence is CASSERTGAGETQYF. The DNA of the CDR3 is TGCGCCAGCAGTGAACGGACAGGGGCCGGGGAGACCCAGTACTTC.

The V call is TRBV10-3, the J call TRBJ1-1; weak D call: TRBD1 (5 bases). Looked up from germline, CDR1 is ENHRY and CDR2 is SYGVKD. The germline V and J ends were trimmed by 6 bases and 8 bases, with 10 bases remaining between them. The CDR3 runs 11 residues. CDR3 in amino acids: CAIRTDLEAFF. The CDR3 DNA reads as TGTGCCATCAGGACAGATCTCGAAGCTTTCTTT.

The rearrangement uses TRBV11-2 and TRBJ2-7; 7 bases are shared with TRBD1. Germline loops: CDR1 SGHAT, CDR2 FQNNGV. The trim removed 5 bases at V and 2 bases at J, leaving 6 bases unmatched. The CDR3 spans 14 residues. The CDR3 DNA sequence: TGTGCCAGCAGCCTGCCGGGGACAGCCTACGAGCAGTACTTC. It yields the protein CASSLPGTAYEQYF.

This chain connects TRBV5-1 to TRBJ2-2; 7 nucleotides align to TRBD1. J was trimmed by 1 base and V by 0 bases; bases with no gene match: 3. Germline V gives CDR1 SGHRS, CDR2 YFSETQ. The length of the CDR3 is 16 residues. Here the CDR3 reads CASSLDPGGNTGELFF. CDR3 sequence (DNA): TGCGCCAGCAGCTTGGATCCAGGGGGGAACACCGGGGAGCTGTTTTTT.

The V gene is TRBV13, the J gene TRBJ2-3, with unresolved D. Germline V lookup: CDR1 PRHDT, CDR2 FYEKMQ (reference sequence). CDR3 size: 15 residues. The V end lost 5 bases, the J end lost 6 bases, and 18 bases lay between the germline ends. CDR3 in amino acids: CASSPRWNEADTQYF. The CDR3 DNA reads as TGTGCCAGCAGCCCTAGGTGGAACGAGGCGGATACGCAGTATTTT.

V usage is TRBV24-1 and J usage is TRBJ1-1; 10 positions agree with TRBD1. The CDR3 covers 14 residues. Germline loops: CDR1 KGHDR, CDR2 SFDVKD. V lost 4 bases, J lost 5 bases, and 3 bases stayed unmatched. CDR3 bases: TGTGCCACCAGTGAACCGGGACAGGGGACTGAAGCTTTCTTT. Protein product: CATSEPGQGTEAFF.

In its sample, this clone was seen a few times. V gene TRBV11-2 combines with J gene TRBJ1-5; D uncertain. V lost 3 bases, J lost 8 bases, and 11 bases lay in between. Germline V lookup: CDR1 SGHAT, CDR2 FQNNGV. The CDR3 runs to 13 residues. CDR3 loop: CASSFGSEEPQHF. The CDR3 nucleotides are TGTGCCAGCAGCTTCGGGTCCGAAGAGCCCCAGCATTTT. The full variable domain, rest sourced from reference TRBV11-2 and TRBJ1-5, is EAGVAQSPRYKIIEKRQSVAFWCNPISGHATLYWYQQILGQGPKLLIQFQNNGVVDDSQLPKDRFSAERLKGVDSTLKIQPAKLEDSAVYLCASSFGSEEPQHFGDGTRLSIL.

The chain recombines TRBV27 with TRBJ1-6; D gene ambiguous. V lost 3 bases and J 4 bases, leaving 7 bases between the germline ends. The CDR3 has 14 amino acids. Per the germline V gene, CDR1 is MNHEY and CDR2 is SMNVEV (reference sequence). CDR3 coding DNA: TGTGCCAGCAGTTTTGGAGAGTATAATTCACCCCTCCACTTT. Its translation: CASSFGEYNSPLHF.

The chain uses TRBV6-6 and TRBJ1-1, with no clear D. This CDR3 is 12 amino acids long. The germline V and J ends were trimmed by 0 bases and 8 bases, with 7 bases remaining between them. Germline loops: CDR1 MNHNY, CDR2 SVGAGI (reference sequence). The CDR3: CASSYSREEAFF. CDR3 DNA sequence: TGTGCCAGCAGTTACTCGCGAGAAGAAGCTTTCTTT.

J is TRBJ2-2 and V is TRBV14; 8 bases match TRBD1. The CDR3 totals 15 residues. Trimming cost V 4 bases and J 3 bases; bases outside gene matches: 4. CDR1 is SGHDN and CDR2 is FVKESK in the germline V gene. The CDR3 DNA follows: TGTGCCAGCAGCCGGCTACAGGGGGACACCGGGGAGCTGTTTTTT. It specifies CASSRLQGDTGELFF. Full variable domain (missing parts from reference TRBV14 and TRBJ2-2): EAGVTQFPSHSVIEKGQTVTLRCDPISGHDNLYWYRRVMGKEIKFLLHFVKESKQDESGMPNNRFLAERTGGTYSTLKVQPAELEDSGVYFCASSRLQGDTGELFFGEGSRLTVL.

This clone was recorded once. The V and J genes are TRBV5-1 and TRBJ1-1, with D possibly TRBD1 on 5 matching bases. The CDR3 is 16 amino acids. Per the germline V gene, CDR1 is SGHRS and CDR2 is YFSETQ. The ends were cut back, 0 bases at V and 4 bases at J, with 16 bases in the middle. The CDR3 region is CASSLEGTQRSTEAFF. In DNA, the CDR3 is TGCGCCAGCAGCTTGGAGGGGACTCAAAGGAGCACTGAAGCTTTCTTT.

The chain joins TRBV19 to TRBJ1-5, with 10 bases that match TRBD1. The germline V gene has CDR1 LNHDA and CDR2 SQIVND (reference sequence). V shed 6 bases, J shed 6 bases, and the junction held 14 bases outside the gene matches. CDR3 length equals 17 residues. Here the CDR3 reads CASRSGTGEKLVQPQHF. The CDR3 coding sequence is TGTGCCAGTAGGTCCGGGACAGGGGAAAAGTTGGTTCAGCCCCAGCATTTT.

This clone occurred once. The gene calls are TRBV12-3 or TRBV12-4 and TRBJ2-3; maybe TRBD1 (5 bases). The CDR3 length is 13 residues. V shed 3 bases and J shed 4 bases, with 8 bases lying between them. DNA of the CDR3: TGTGCCAGCAGTTTCAAAGGGGCAGATACGCAGTATTTT. The encoded protein is CASSFKGADTQYF.

This clone was detected only once. The chain recombines TRBV5-1 with TRBJ2-1; D gene uncertain. Trimming stripped 0 bases from V and 0 bases from J, with 7 bases between. The germline gives CDR1 SGHRS, CDR2 YFSETQ. This CDR3 contains 15 residues. The CDR3 spells CASSLVLSSYNEQFF. In DNA form, the CDR3 reads TGCGCCAGCAGCTTGGTACTGAGCTCCTACAATGAGCAGTTCTTC. Combining the CDR3 with reference TRBV5-1 and TRBJ2-1 gives the whole variable domain KAGVTQTPRYLIKTRGQQVTLSCSPISGHRSVSWYQQTPGQGLQFLFEYFSETQRNKGNFPGRFSGRQFSNSRSEMNVSTLELGDSALYLCASSLVLSSYNEQFFGPGTRLTVL.

The J gene is TRBJ2-2, the V gene TRBV5-4; weak D call: TRBD2 (6 bases). Trimming cost V 3 bases and J 6 bases, with 15 bases left between them. The CDR3 length is 15 residues. Per the germline V gene, CDR1 is SGHNT and CDR2 is YYREEE (reference sequence). The CDR3 DNA reads as TGTGCCAGCAGCTCGGAGGGCAGGGAATCCGGGGAGCTGTTTTTT. Translated, it gives CASSSEGRESGELFF.

This rearrangement joins TRBV5-5 to TRBJ1-2, with a possible D match to TRBD1 (6 bases). Germline CDR1 SGHKS, CDR2 YYEKEE (reference sequence). The ends were cut back, 5 bases at V and 1 base at J, with 18 bases in the middle. The CDR3 spans 16 residues. The CDR3 protein is CASRGISDSFNYGYTF. CDR3 DNA: TGTGCCAGCAGGGGGATTTCGGACAGCTTTAACTATGGCTACACCTTC.